The sequence of this TCR beta chain was determined in a study of blood T cell repertoires in COVID-19. Original processing methods: Reference gene primer amplification yielded estimated nucleated cell counts. The data were produced by immunoSEQ multiplex PCR, yet TCRdb's version contains in-frame clones alone and is incomplete. V and J calls and clone size are as listed in that table; D and trimming were resolved from the DNA. The repertoire includes about 180,000 clones, almost 80% of them detected once, and approximately 26% sits in the top ten. Unmatched junction bases numbered 8, after V lost 4 bases and J lost 4 bases. Per the germline V gene, CDR1 is LGHDT and CDR2 is YNNKEL (reference sequence). The CDR3 has 16 amino acids.

The rearrangement joins TRBV3-1 (or the pseudogene TRBV3-2) to TRBJ2-2; 8 positions match TRBD2. Specimen: peripheral blood. This receptor was obtained from a woman between 65 and 79 years old with acute or convalescent COVID-19. The CDR3 DNA reads as TGTGCCAGCAGCCTACCAGCGGGAGCCTCCACCGGGGAGCTGTTTTTT. This sequence encodes CASSLPAGASTGELFF.